This entry lists 24 T cell receptor beta chains sequenced from one sample in a study of T cells in Graves' hyperthyroidism and ophthalmopathy. The TCR beta CDR3 regions underwent amplification using RNA transcripts as the source. Primed by the HTBI set, a first-round RT-PCR was run on the TCR CDR3. TCRdb fed the multiplex PCR reads into MiXCR, producing one record per CDR3 protein. Here the sample spans roughly 200,000 distinct CDR3 sequences, around a sixth being singletons. Sequencing used blood. The receptor source for this set is a woman aged 45-65 years with Graves' hyperthyroidism.

DNA for the CDR3: TGTGCCAGCAGCTTACTGGCAGGGGGCGCAAGCTGGGAAAATAATTCACCCCTCCACTTT. This sequence encodes CASSLLAGGASWENNSPLHF. The chain links TRBV7-2 to TRBJ1-6, with 8 bases fitting TRBD1. The CDR3 extends over 20 amino acids. The junction had 17 bases not matched to a gene; V was cut back by 2 bases and J by 5 bases. Germline V CDR1 and CDR2: SGHTA, FQGNSA.

This clonotype appeared a few times. The chain links TRBV5-6 to TRBJ2-2, with D possibly being TRBD1 (6 bases). Germline assignment: CDR1 SGHDT and CDR2 YYEEEE. Trimming cost V 4 bases and J 6 bases, with 10 bases left between them. CDR3 size: 13 residues. In DNA form, the CDR3 reads TGTGCCAGCAGCCGGACAGTCTCCGGGGAGCTGTTTTTT. As protein: CASSRTVSGELFF.

The chain joins TRBV7-3 to TRBJ2-1, with TRBD2 identical over 9 bases. The CDR3 extends over 16 amino acids. The V gene end was trimmed by 5 bases and the J gene end by 5 bases; junction bases not matched to a gene: 10. Germline CDR1 reads SGHTA; CDR2 reads FQGTGA. CDR3 in amino acids: CASSLSGRSRNNEQFF. As DNA, the CDR3 is TGTGCCAGCAGCCTTAGCGGGAGAAGTCGGAACAATGAGCAGTTCTTC.

This clonotype was found many times. This chain connects TRBV28 to TRBJ2-4; no reliable D call. The CDR3 runs to 13 residues. Per the germline V gene, CDR1 is MDHEN and CDR2 is SYDVKM. Trimming removed 5 bases at V and 3 bases at J, with 8 bases between. The CDR3 sequence: CASSPPIKNIQYF. The CDR3 DNA reads TGTGCCAGCAGTCCACCCATCAAAAACATTCAGTACTTC.

This clonotype was detected only a few times. The J gene is TRBJ2-3, the V gene TRBV28, with 14 bases matching TRBD2. The V gene's germline CDR1 is MDHEN and CDR2 SYDVKM. The junction had 9 bases not matched to a gene; V was cut back by 6 bases and J by 10 bases. This CDR3 is built from 15 residues. This chain's CDR3 is CASSSAGLAGVAQYF. CDR3 nucleotide sequence: TGTGCCAGCAGCAGCGCGGGACTAGCGGGAGTGGCGCAGTATTTT. Full variable domain (remainder filled in from reference TRBV28 and TRBJ2-3): DVKVTQSSRYLVKRTGEKVFLECVQDMDHENMFWYRQDPGLGLRLIYFSYDVKMKEKGDIPEGYSVSREKKERFSLILESASTNQTSMYLCASSSAGLAGVAQYFGPGTRLTVL.

This clonotype was counted a few times. The chain links TRBV29-1 to TRBJ2-1; 10 bases align to TRBD2. This CDR3 has 14 residues. The V gene's germline CDR1 is SQVTM and CDR2 ANQGSEA. Trimming cost V 7 bases and J 2 bases; bases outside gene matches: 5. The CDR3 bases are TGCAGCGCATTAGCGGGAGGCGCCTACAATGAGCAGTTCTTC. Residues: CSALAGGAYNEQFF.

This clonotype showed up just once. A junction end diverges from the germline sequence, so it may reflect a read error. The V gene is TRBV20-1, the J gene TRBJ2-2; the D call may be TRBD1 or TRBD2 (5 bases each). Germline CDR1 DFQATT, CDR2 SNEGSKA (reference sequence). The CDR3 is 16 residues long. The CDR3 protein is CSARAPGSSYTGELFF. The DNA for the CDR3 is TGCAGTGCTAGGGCCCCAGGGAGCTCGTACACCGGGGAGCTATTTTTT.

This clonotype was seen a few times. The J gene is TRBJ2-3, the V gene TRBV27; D possibly matches TRBD1 or TRBD2 (5 bases each). The germline V and J ends were trimmed by 7 bases and 1 base, with 9 bases remaining between them. The CDR3 length is 13 residues. The germline gives CDR1 MNHEY, CDR2 SMNVEV (reference sequence). Here the CDR3 reads CASMLGGTDTQYF. In DNA, the CDR3 is TGTGCCAGCATGTTGGGGGGCACAGATACGCAGTATTTT.

There are many counts of this clonotype. The chain links TRBV7-9 to TRBJ2-7; 9 bases agree with TRBD1. CDR1 and CDR2 from the germline V gene are SEHNR and FQNEAQ (reference sequence). The J segment lost 3 bases and the V segment lost 1 base, leaving 1 base of the junction unmatched. This CDR3 spans 14 amino acids. The CDR3 reads CASSLVTGGYEQYF. For the CDR3, the DNA is TGTGCCAGCAGCTTAGTGACAGGGGGCTACGAGCAGTACTTC.

This sequence joins TRBV29-1 and TRBJ2-2; 10 positions match TRBD1. V gave up 4 bases and J gave up 4 bases; unmatched junction bases: 3. Germline V CDR1 and CDR2: SQVTM, ANQGSEA. The CDR3 sequence is 14 residues long. Written as DNA, the CDR3 is TGCAGCGTTGTGGGACAGGGGAGCACCGGGGAGCTGTTTTTT. It encodes CSVVGQGSTGELFF.

This chain uses TRBV15 with TRBJ2-7; 7 nucleotides agree with TRBD1. There are 14 residues in the CDR3. CDR1 and CDR2 (germline): LNHNV, YYDKDF (reference sequence). The junction had 6 bases not matched to a gene; V was cut back by 5 bases and J by 2 bases. CDR3 protein: CATSEDRSAYEQYF. The CDR3 bases are TGTGCCACCAGCGAGGACAGGTCGGCCTACGAGCAGTACTTC.

V is TRBV2 and J is TRBJ2-5; 7 bases fit TRBD2. The germline CDR1 and CDR2 sequences are SNHLY and FYNNEI. V lost 0 bases to trimming and J lost 5 bases; unmatched junction nucleotides: 3. The CDR3 length is 14 residues. CDR3 DNA sequence: TGTGCCAGCAGTGAAGCGGCCGGGAGGGAGACCCAGTACTTC. It encodes CASSEAAGRETQYF.

This clonotype was seen a few times. The chain uses TRBV2 and TRBJ2-6, with TRBD2 as a possible D gene (6 bases). V gave up 4 bases and J gave up 1 base, with 11 bases separating them. CDR1 and CDR2 from the germline V gene are SNHLY and FYNNEI. The CDR3 is made up of 16 amino acids. The CDR3 sequence is CASSARGGSGANVLTF. CDR3 sequence (DNA): TGTGCCAGCAGTGCCCGTGGAGGGTCTGGGGCCAACGTCCTGACTTTC.

The rearrangement uses TRBV28 and TRBJ2-3; D may be TRBD1 or TRBD2 (5 bases each). The CDR3 has 14 amino acids. Per germline, CDR1 MDHEN and CDR2 SYDVKM. V lost 6 bases, J lost 2 bases, and 12 bases lay in between. The CDR3 protein is CASSRGRTTDTQYF. Here the CDR3 DNA reads TGTGCCAGCAGCCGGGGACGGACCACAGATACGCAGTATTTT. The variable domain in full, with the rest retrieved from reference TRBV28 and TRBJ2-3, is DVKVTQSSRYLVKRTGEKVFLECVQDMDHENMFWYRQDPGLGLRLIYFSYDVKMKEKGDIPEGYSVSREKKERFSLILESASTNQTSMYLCASSRGRTTDTQYFGPGTRLTVL.

There are a few counts of this clonotype. CDR3 coding DNA: TGTGCCAGCAGTTACGGTTCCGGGACACAGTATGGCTACACCTTC. Translating gives CASSYGSGTQYGYTF. The chain couples TRBV6-5 to TRBJ1-2; tentative D call: TRBD1 (6 bases). The V end lost 2 bases, the J end lost 5 bases, and 15 bases lay between the germline ends. Germline V gives CDR1 MNHEY, CDR2 SVGAGI. The CDR3 has 15 amino acids.

This clonotype was picked up a small number of times. The V call is TRBV2, the J call TRBJ1-1; the D gene is possibly TRBD1 (5 bases). The ends were cut back, 7 bases at V and 4 bases at J, with 13 bases in the middle. Germline assignment: CDR1 SNHLY and CDR2 FYNNEI. This CDR3 has 13 amino acids. CDR3 nucleotide sequence: TGTGCCAGCAAGACTACAGGTATCACTGAAGCTTTCTTT. Translating gives CASKTTGITEAFF. Together with reference TRBV2 and TRBJ1-1, the CDR3 gives the full variable domain: EPEVTQTPSHQVTQMGQEVILRCVPISNHLYFYWYRQILGQKVEFLVSFYNNEISEKSEIFDDQFSVERPDGSNFTLKIRSTKLEDSAMYFCASKTTGITEAFFGQGTRLTVV.

This clonotype came up many times. The chain uses TRBV18 and TRBJ2-5, with 7 bases fitting TRBD1. J gave up 3 bases and V 0 bases, and 16 bases lay outside the gene matches. The germline V gene encodes CDR1 KGHSH and CDR2 LQKENI. This CDR3 is built from 19 residues. The CDR3 region is CASSPPVGTVSTDEETQYF. The CDR3 bases are TGTGCCAGCTCACCACCGGTTGGGACAGTCTCAACCGATGAAGAGACCCAGTACTTC.

This clonotype was counted between two and nine times. J is TRBJ1-1 and V is TRBV20-1; TRBD1 matches 11 bases. The CDR3 length is 15 residues. V was clipped by 0 bases and J by 4 bases; unmatched bases: 4. Germline CDR1 is DFQATT and CDR2 is SNEGSKA (reference sequence). As DNA, the CDR3 is TGCAGTGCTAGAGATCTCGGGACAGGGGGCACTGAAGCTTTCTTT. Its protein is CSARDLGTGGTEAFF.

This clonotype was recorded at least ten times. The chain combines TRBV20-1 with TRBJ1-1; D is unresolved. This CDR3 region has 13 residues. Germline V gives CDR1 DFQATT, CDR2 SNEGSKA (reference sequence). The V end lost 6 bases, the J end lost 3 bases, and 14 bases lay between the germline ends. The CDR3 DNA reads as TGCAGTGCGGCCAGCGGGGAAGACACTGAAGCTTTCTTT. Its translation: CSAASGEDTEAFF.

This clonotype was recorded at least ten times. V gene TRBV29-1 combines with J gene TRBJ2-1; no clear D. V lost 2 bases, J lost 1 base, and 9 bases lay in between. The CDR3 totals 14 residues. Germline loops: CDR1 SQVTM, CDR2 ANQGSEA. CDR3 nucleotides: TGCAGCGTTGAAAAAGGGAAATCCTACAATGAGCAGTTCTTC. This encodes CSVEKGKSYNEQFF.

The chain employs TRBV20-1 and TRBJ2-1; 13 nucleotides align to TRBD2. V gave up 6 bases and J gave up 4 bases; unmatched junction bases: 3. Germline CDR1 reads DFQATT; CDR2 reads SNEGSKA (reference sequence). The CDR3 has 14 amino acids. CDR3 sequence reads: CSAGLAGVYNEQFF. Written as DNA, the CDR3 is TGCAGTGCCGGACTAGCGGGAGTTTACAATGAGCAGTTCTTC.

The genes are TRBV27 and TRBJ1-1; no clear D. V gave up 5 bases and J gave up 1 base, with 8 bases separating them. Germline assignment: CDR1 MNHEY and CDR2 SMNVEV (reference sequence). The CDR3 is 13 residues long. In nucleotides, the CDR3 is TGTGCCAGCAGTCCAAAGAAGAACACTGAAGCTTTCTTT. It translates to CASSPKKNTEAFF.

The table lists this clonotype with a few counts. This chain connects TRBV30 to TRBJ2-5, with D maybe TRBD1 (5 bases). CDR3 size: 11 residues. The germline V gene has CDR1 GTSNPN and CDR2 SVGIG (reference sequence). V lost 6 bases and J 9 bases, leaving 14 bases between the germline ends. The CDR3 DNA reads as TGTGCCTGTTACCCTTCAGGGCCCCAGTACTTC. As protein: CACYPSGPQYF. Combining the CDR3 with reference TRBV30 and TRBJ2-5 gives the whole variable domain SQTIHQWPATLVQPVGSPLSLECTVEGTSNPNLYWYRQAAGRGLQLLFYSVGIGQISSEVPQNLSASRPQDRQFILSSKKLLLSDSGFYLCACYPSGPQYFGPGTRLLVL.

This clonotype was counted a few times. The rearrangement links TRBV30 to TRBJ1-2; 9 positions match TRBD1. Germline CDR1 and CDR2: GTSNPN and SVGIG (reference sequence). The CDR3 loop spans 13 amino acids. The trim removed 3 bases at V and 7 bases at J, leaving 6 bases unmatched. Written as DNA, the CDR3 is TGTGCCTGGAGAACCGGGACAGGGCTTGGCTACACCTTC. This encodes CAWRTGTGLGYTF.